The 24 T cell receptor beta chains below were found in one sample sequenced in a study of cytomegalovirus exposure and HLA in healthy donors. The method was immunoSEQ multiplex PCR; TCRdb's version includes in-frame clones alone and lacks a portion of them. The sample carries about 140,000 clones, about 88% recorded once. The sample comprised PBMCs. These receptors all come from a young man in good health and CMV-seropositive.

The CDR3 loop reads CASSFGDPSYEQYF. The CDR3 DNA follows: TGTGCCAGCAGTTTTGGAGACCCCTCCTACGAGCAGTACTTC. The chain is built from TRBV27 and TRBJ2-7, with unresolved D. Germline lookup yields CDR1 MNHEY and CDR2 SMNVEV (reference sequence). Trimming shortened V by 3 bases and J by 0 bases, and 9 bases separated the two germline ends. The CDR3 length is 14 residues.

The chain has TRBV6-6 and TRBJ2-4; weak D call: TRBD1 (6 bases). The CDR3 sequence is 15 residues long. Looked up from germline, CDR1 is MNHNY and CDR2 is SVGAGI (reference sequence). The ends were cut back, 6 bases at V and 2 bases at J, with 14 bases in the middle. The CDR3 sequence is CASSLSGDTKNIQYF. The CDR3 DNA sequence: TGTGCCAGCAGCCTGTCAGGGGATACCAAAAACATTCAGTACTTC.

V gene TRBV30 combines with J gene TRBJ1-1; D perhaps matches TRBD1 (6 bases). Trimming stripped 0 bases from V and 0 bases from J, with 17 bases between. There are 17 residues in the CDR3. Germline loops: CDR1 GTSNPN, CDR2 SVGIG (reference sequence). In DNA form, the CDR3 reads TGTGCCTGGAGTGTAAAGGGGGTCAGCAACCTGAACACTGAAGCTTTCTTT. Amino acid sequence: CAWSVKGVSNLNTEAFF.

The gene calls are TRBV5-4 and TRBJ2-3; perhaps TRBD2 as D (7 bases). Germline CDR1 and CDR2: SGHNT and YYREEE (reference sequence). Between the trimmed V and J ends, which lost 4 bases and 4 bases, there was a span of 16 bases. The CDR3 has 15 amino acids. In nucleotides, the CDR3 is TGTGCCAGCAGCGGCACAGGGAGGGCCTCAGATACGCAGTATTTT. It yields the protein CASSGTGRASDTQYF.

The chain couples TRBV9 to TRBJ2-7, with D uncertain. CDR1 is SGDLS, CDR2 YYNGEE, per germline. Trimming took off 2 bases at V and 7 bases at J, with 13 bases between the two ends. This CDR3 has 13 residues. As DNA, the CDR3 is TGTGCCAGCAGCGTTGGGCCCCCTGGGGAGCAGTACTTC. Translating it yields CASSVGPPGEQYF.

The V call is TRBV19, the J call TRBJ1-3; D remains ambiguous. Germline-derived CDR1 and CDR2 are LNHDA and SQIVND (reference sequence). The CDR3 totals 11 residues. The ends were cut back, 6 bases at V and 3 bases at J, with 3 bases in the middle. The CDR3 spells CASRSGNTIYF. The CDR3 nucleotides read TGTGCCAGTAGGAGTGGAAACACCATATATTTT.

This clone was counted once. The chain combines TRBV7-9 with TRBJ1-1; 8 bases are a match to TRBD1. The V gene's germline CDR1 is SEHNR and CDR2 FQNEAQ (reference sequence). The CDR3 has 14 residues. Trimming cost V 3 bases and J 3 bases; bases outside gene matches: 3. CDR3 sequence (DNA): TGTGCCAGCAGCTTGCAGGGGGCTGACACTGAAGCTTTCTTT. It yields the protein CASSLQGADTEAFF. Full variable domain (missing parts from reference TRBV7-9 and TRBJ1-1): DTGVSQNPRHKITKRGQNVTFRCDPISEHNRLYWYRQTLGQGPEFLTYFQNEAQLEKSRLLSDRFSAERPKGSFSTLEIQRTEQGDSAMYLCASSLQGADTEAFFGQGTRLTVV.

The rearrangement uses TRBV5-8 and TRBJ1-5, with D possibly TRBD1 on 6 matching bases. The germline CDR1 and CDR2 sequences are SGHTS and YDEGEE. Trimming took off 4 bases at V and 3 bases at J, with 11 bases between the two ends. The CDR3 runs to 14 residues. CDR3: CASSLQGSNQPQHF. CDR3 DNA: TGTGCCAGCAGCCTACAGGGCTCCAATCAGCCCCAGCATTTT.

V gene TRBV18 combines with J gene TRBJ2-1; 9 positions match TRBD1. Germline CDR1 is KGHSH and CDR2 is LQKENI. The junction had 9 bases not matched to a gene; V was cut back by 6 bases and J by 6 bases. The CDR3 runs to 15 residues. CDR3 region: CASSLTGGRSNEQFF. CDR3 nucleotide sequence: TGTGCCAGCTCGCTGACAGGGGGGCGATCCAATGAGCAGTTCTTC.

This chain connects TRBV6-1 to TRBJ1-6; 7 bases agree with TRBD1. The V and J ends lost 7 bases and 6 bases, in that order; junction bases with no gene match: 6. CDR3 length equals 14 residues. In germline, CDR1 is MNHNS, CDR2 SASEGT. DNA for the CDR3: TGTGCCAGCACGACGGGACAGCTTAATTCACCCCTCCACTTT. This codes for CASTTGQLNSPLHF.

CDR3 sequence reads: CASSQPALGQGVINYGYTF. Written as DNA, the CDR3 is TGTGCCAGCAGCCAGCCGGCCCTCGGACAGGGGGTGATCAACTATGGCTACACCTTC. The J gene is TRBJ1-2, the V gene TRBV4-2; 10 bases map to TRBD1. The trim removed 3 bases at V and 2 bases at J, leaving 15 bases unmatched. CDR1 LGHNA and CDR2 YNFKEQ come from the germline V gene. This CDR3 spans 19 amino acids.

The chain is built from TRBV13 and TRBJ2-2; unclear D gene. V was cut by 1 base and J by 3 bases, with 6 bases left in between. Germline V gene lookup returns CDR1 PRHDT and CDR2 FYEKMQ (reference sequence). The CDR3 is 14 amino acids. The CDR3 DNA reads TGTGCCAGCAGCTTAGCCTTCGACACCGGGGAGCTGTTTTTT. This gives the protein CASSLAFDTGELFF.

This clone appeared a single time. The CDR3 bases are TGTGCCAGCAGTGATGACAGGGGTTCAAACTATGGCTACACCTTC. Residues: CASSDDRGSNYGYTF. V gene TRBV25-1 combines with J gene TRBJ1-2; 8 bases map to TRBD1. There are 15 residues in the CDR3. CDR1 MGHDK and CDR2 SYGVNS come from the germline V gene. V shed 3 bases and J 2 bases; nucleotides not matched to a gene: 5.

The chain combines TRBV2 with TRBJ2-6, with 8 positions matching TRBD1. The V gene's germline CDR1 is SNHLY and CDR2 FYNNEI. This CDR3 spans 18 amino acids. V shed 8 bases and J 0 bases; nucleotides not matched to a gene: 12. Here the CDR3 DNA reads TGTGCCAGCCAGGACATGGGACAGGCGGTCTCTGGGGCCAACGTCCTGACTTTC. Translation gives CASQDMGQAVSGANVLTF.

V gene TRBV9 combines with J gene TRBJ2-1; TRBD1 matches 9 bases. The germline V gene encodes CDR1 SGDLS and CDR2 YYNGEE. The CDR3 has 16 residues. V shed 3 bases, J shed 5 bases, and the junction held 9 bases outside the gene matches. The DNA of the CDR3 is TGTGCCAGCAGCGACATCCTGGACAGGGGACACAATGAGCAGTTCTTC. Its protein product is CASSDILDRGHNEQFF.

The chain uses TRBV2 and TRBJ1-1; 7 positions match TRBD1. Germline CDR1 and CDR2: SNHLY and FYNNEI. After removal of 1 base from V and 1 base from J, the junction contained 3 bases not matched to a gene. The CDR3 consists of 15 residues. The DNA of the CDR3 is TGTGCCAGCAGTGAAGTGAGGACAGGGAACACTGAAGCTTTCTTT. As protein: CASSEVRTGNTEAFF. Filled out from reference TRBV2 and TRBJ1-1, the complete variable domain reads EPEVTQTPSHQVTQMGQEVILRCVPISNHLYFYWYRQILGQKVEFLVSFYNNEISEKSEIFDDQFSVERPDGSNFTLKIRSTKLEDSAMYFCASSEVRTGNTEAFFGQGTRLTVV.

The CDR3 reads CASSYLGVSEQYF. As DNA, the CDR3 is TGTGCCAGCAGTTACTTAGGGGTCTCGGAGCAGTACTTC. The genes are TRBV6-5 and TRBJ2-7; D is possibly TRBD1 (5 bases). Germline V lookup: CDR1 MNHEY, CDR2 SVGAGI. V shed 1 base and J shed 7 bases, with 11 bases lying between them. The CDR3 has 13 amino acids.

The CDR3 nucleotides are TGTGCCAGCAGCAACCGCGGGGGAGTAGCAGTCACAGATACGCAGTATTTT. Translation gives CASSNRGGVAVTDTQYF. The chain carries TRBV7-9 and TRBJ2-3, with 7 bases that match TRBD2. Germline assignment: CDR1 SEHNR and CDR2 FQNEAQ (reference sequence). The length of the CDR3 is 17 residues. The V and J ends lost 5 bases and 2 bases, in that order; junction bases with no gene match: 13.

The V gene is TRBV27, the J gene TRBJ2-2; D is uncertain. Germline loops: CDR1 MNHEY, CDR2 SMNVEV (reference sequence). Deletions cut 6 bases from V and 4 bases from J, with 9 bases between. The CDR3 is made up of 13 amino acids. CDR3 sequence: CASRRTSTGELFF. The CDR3 DNA is TGTGCCAGCAGACGAACGAGCACCGGGGAGCTGTTTTTT.

The V call is TRBV5-1, the J call TRBJ2-3, with 11 positions matching TRBD2. Germline trimming cut 5 bases from V and 1 base from J; bases unmatched to any gene: 6. In germline, CDR1 is SGHRS, CDR2 YFSETQ. The CDR3 spans 16 residues. CDR3 sequence reads: CASRLLSGRGTDTQYF. The CDR3 bases are TGCGCCAGCAGGCTCCTTAGCGGGAGGGGCACAGATACGCAGTATTTT. The full variable domain, rest sourced from reference TRBV5-1 and TRBJ2-3, is KAGVTQTPRYLIKTRGQQVTLSCSPISGHRSVSWYQQTPGQGLQFLFEYFSETQRNKGNFPGRFSGRQFSNSRSEMNVSTLELGDSALYLCASRLLSGRGTDTQYFGPGTRLTVL.

V is TRBV4-1 and J is TRBJ2-2, with 7 bases identical to TRBD2. The ends lost 0 bases at V and 7 bases at J; junction bases unmatched: 8. Germline V CDR1 and CDR2: MGHRA, YSYEKL. The CDR3 contains 16 residues. CDR3 nucleotides: TGCGCCAGCAGCCAAGAAGGTGGACTAGAGAACGGGGAGCTGTTTTTT. It encodes CASSQEGGLENGELFF.

The genes are TRBV19 and TRBJ1-4; D is ambiguous. The CDR3 is 15 residues long. V was shortened by 5 bases and J by 4 bases, with 14 bases between the two germline ends. CDR1 is LNHDA and CDR2 is SQIVND in the germline V gene (reference sequence). The CDR3 DNA is TGTGCCAGTAGTGCTACGGGGTTGAGTAATGAAAAACTGTTTTTT. This translates into CASSATGLSNEKLFF.

The CDR3 sequence: CASRVTSGSSYEQYF. CDR3 in DNA: TGTGCCAGCAGAGTAACTAGCGGGAGCTCCTACGAGCAGTACTTC. The gene calls are TRBV6-5 and TRBJ2-7; 11 positions match TRBD2. V dropped 6 bases and J dropped 0; count of bases not matched to a gene: 4. Germline CDR1 MNHEY, CDR2 SVGAGI. CDR3 length: 15 amino acids.

The rearrangement joins TRBV2 to TRBJ2-7; D is uncertain. The germline V and J ends were trimmed by 7 bases and 6 bases, with 16 bases remaining between them. The CDR3 runs 13 residues. In germline, CDR1 is SNHLY, CDR2 FYNNEI. The CDR3 sequence is CASIMVPHGEQYF. The CDR3 nucleotides read TGTGCCAGCATAATGGTTCCGCACGGCGAGCAGTACTTC. Full variable domain (missing parts from reference TRBV2 and TRBJ2-7): EPEVTQTPSHQVTQMGQEVILRCVPISNHLYFYWYRQILGQKVEFLVSFYNNEISEKSEIFDDQFSVERPDGSNFTLKIRSTKLEDSAMYFCASIMVPHGEQYFGPGTRLTVT.